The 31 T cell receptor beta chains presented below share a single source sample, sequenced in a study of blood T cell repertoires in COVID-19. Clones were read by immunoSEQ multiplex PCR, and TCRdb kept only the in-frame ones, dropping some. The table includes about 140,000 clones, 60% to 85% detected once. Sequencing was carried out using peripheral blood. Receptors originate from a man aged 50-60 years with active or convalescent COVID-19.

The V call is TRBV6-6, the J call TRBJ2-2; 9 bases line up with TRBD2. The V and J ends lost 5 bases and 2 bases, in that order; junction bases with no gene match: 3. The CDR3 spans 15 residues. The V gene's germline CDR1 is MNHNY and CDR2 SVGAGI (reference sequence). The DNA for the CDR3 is TGTGCCAGCAGTGGACTAGCGCCCAACACCGGGGAGCTGTTTTTT. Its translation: CASSGLAPNTGELFF.

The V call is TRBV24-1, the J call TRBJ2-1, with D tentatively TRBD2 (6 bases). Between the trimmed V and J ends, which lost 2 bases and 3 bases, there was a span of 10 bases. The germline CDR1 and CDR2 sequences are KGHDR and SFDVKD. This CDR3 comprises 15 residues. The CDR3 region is CATSDWRDLYNEQFF. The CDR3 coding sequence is TGTGCCACCAGTGATTGGCGGGATCTCTACAATGAGCAGTTCTTC.

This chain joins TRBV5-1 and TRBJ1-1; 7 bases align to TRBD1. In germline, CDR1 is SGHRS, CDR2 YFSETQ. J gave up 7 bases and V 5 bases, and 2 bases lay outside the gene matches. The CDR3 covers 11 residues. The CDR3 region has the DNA TGCGCCAGCAGGCAGGGGGATGAAGCTTTCTTT. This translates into CASRQGDEAFF.

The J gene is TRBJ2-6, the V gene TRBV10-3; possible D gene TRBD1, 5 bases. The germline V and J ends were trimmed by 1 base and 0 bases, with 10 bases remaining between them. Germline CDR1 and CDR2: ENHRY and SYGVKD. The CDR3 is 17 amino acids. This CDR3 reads CAISEYGDSSGANVLTF. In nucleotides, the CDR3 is TGTGCCATCAGTGAGTATGGAGACAGCTCTGGGGCCAACGTCCTGACTTTC.

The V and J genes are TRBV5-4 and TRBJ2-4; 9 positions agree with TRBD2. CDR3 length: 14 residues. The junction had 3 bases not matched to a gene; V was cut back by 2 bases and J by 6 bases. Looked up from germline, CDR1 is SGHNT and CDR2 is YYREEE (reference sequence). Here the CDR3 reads CASSLELAGNIQYF. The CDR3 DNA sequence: TGTGCCAGCAGCTTAGAACTAGCGGGAAACATTCAGTACTTC.

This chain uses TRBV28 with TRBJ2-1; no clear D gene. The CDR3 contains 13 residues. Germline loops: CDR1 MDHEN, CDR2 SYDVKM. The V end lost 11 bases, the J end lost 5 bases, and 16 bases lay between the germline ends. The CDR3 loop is CAASLLTNNEQFF. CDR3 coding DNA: TGTGCCGCAAGTTTACTAACCAACAATGAGCAGTTCTTC.

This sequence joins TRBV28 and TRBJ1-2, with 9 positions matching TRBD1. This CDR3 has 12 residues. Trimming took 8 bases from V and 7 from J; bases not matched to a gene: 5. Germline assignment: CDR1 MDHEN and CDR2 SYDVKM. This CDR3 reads CASRGQGLGYTF. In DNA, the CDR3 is TGTGCCAGCCGAGGACAGGGGCTTGGCTACACCTTC.

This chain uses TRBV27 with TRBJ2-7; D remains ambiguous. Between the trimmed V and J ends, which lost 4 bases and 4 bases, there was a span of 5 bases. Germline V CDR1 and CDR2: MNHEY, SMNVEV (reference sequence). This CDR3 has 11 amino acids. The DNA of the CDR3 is TGTGCCAGCAGTTCCGGGTACGAGCAGTACTTC. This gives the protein CASSSGYEQYF.

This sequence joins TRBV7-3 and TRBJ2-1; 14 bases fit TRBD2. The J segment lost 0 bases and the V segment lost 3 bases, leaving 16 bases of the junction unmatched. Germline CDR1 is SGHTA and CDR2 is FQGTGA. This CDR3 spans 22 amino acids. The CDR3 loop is CASSLKAGTSGRGMASYNEQFF. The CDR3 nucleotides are TGTGCCAGCAGCTTGAAGGCCGGGACTAGCGGGAGAGGGATGGCCTCCTACAATGAGCAGTTCTTC.

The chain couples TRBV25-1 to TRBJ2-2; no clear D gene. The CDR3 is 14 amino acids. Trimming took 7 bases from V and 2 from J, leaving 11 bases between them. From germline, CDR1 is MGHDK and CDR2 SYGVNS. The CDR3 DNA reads TGTGCCAGCAATAAACACCCAAACACCGGGGAGCTGTTTTTT. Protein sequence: CASNKHPNTGELFF. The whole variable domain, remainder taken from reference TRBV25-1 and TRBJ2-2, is EADIYQTPRYLVIGTGKKITLECSQTMGHDKMYWYQQDPGMELHLIHYSYGVNSTEKGDLSSESTVSRIRTEHFPLTLESARPSHTSQYLCASNKHPNTGELFFGEGSRLTVL.

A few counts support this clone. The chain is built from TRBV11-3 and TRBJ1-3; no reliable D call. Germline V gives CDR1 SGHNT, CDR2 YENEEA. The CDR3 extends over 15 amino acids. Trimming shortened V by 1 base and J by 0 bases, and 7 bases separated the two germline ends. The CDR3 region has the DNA TGTGCCAGCAGCTTAGGACACCTCTCTGGAAACACCATATATTTT. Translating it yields CASSLGHLSGNTIYF.

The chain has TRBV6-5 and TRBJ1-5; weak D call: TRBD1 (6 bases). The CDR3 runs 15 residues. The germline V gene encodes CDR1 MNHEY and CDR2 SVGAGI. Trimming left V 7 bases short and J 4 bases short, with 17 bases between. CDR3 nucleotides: TGTGCCAGCACCCTACAGGACAGTGCGAATCAGCCCCAGCATTTT. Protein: CASTLQDSANQPQHF.

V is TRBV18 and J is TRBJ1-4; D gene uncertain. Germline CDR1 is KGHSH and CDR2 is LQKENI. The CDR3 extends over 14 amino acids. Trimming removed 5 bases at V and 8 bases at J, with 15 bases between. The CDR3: CASSRVRELEKLFF. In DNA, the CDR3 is TGTGCCAGCTCAAGGGTGCGGGAATTGGAAAAACTGTTTTTT. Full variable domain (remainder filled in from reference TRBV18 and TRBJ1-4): NAGVMQNPRHLVRRRGQEARLRCSPMKGHSHVYWYRQLPEEGLKFMVYLQKENIIDESGMPKERFSAEFPKEGPSILRIQQVVRGDSAAYFCASSRVRELEKLFFGSGTQLSVL.

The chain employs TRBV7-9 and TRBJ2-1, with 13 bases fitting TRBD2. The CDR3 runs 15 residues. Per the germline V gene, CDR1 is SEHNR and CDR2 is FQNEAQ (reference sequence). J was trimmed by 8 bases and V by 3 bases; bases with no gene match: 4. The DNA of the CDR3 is TGTGCCAGCAGCTTCGGTGGACTAGCGGGAGATGAGCAGTTCTTC. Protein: CASSFGGLAGDEQFF.

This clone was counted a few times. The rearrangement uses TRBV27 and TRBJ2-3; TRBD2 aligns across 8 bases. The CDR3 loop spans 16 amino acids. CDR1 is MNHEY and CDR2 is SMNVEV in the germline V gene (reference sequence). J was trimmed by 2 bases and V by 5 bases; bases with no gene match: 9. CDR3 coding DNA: TGTGCCAGCAGTCCCCGGGTAGCGGGACCCACAGATACGCAGTATTTT. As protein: CASSPRVAGPTDTQYF.

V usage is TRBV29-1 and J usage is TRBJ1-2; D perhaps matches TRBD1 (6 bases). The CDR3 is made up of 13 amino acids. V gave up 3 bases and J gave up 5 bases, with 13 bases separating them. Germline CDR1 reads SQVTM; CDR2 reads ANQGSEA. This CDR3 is CSVDRSRGYGYTF. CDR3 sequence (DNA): TGCAGCGTTGACCGGAGCAGGGGATATGGCTACACCTTC.

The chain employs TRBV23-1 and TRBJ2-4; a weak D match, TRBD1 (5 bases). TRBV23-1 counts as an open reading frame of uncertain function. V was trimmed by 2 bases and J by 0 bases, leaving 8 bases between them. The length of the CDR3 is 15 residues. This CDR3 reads CASSQGAIAKNIQYF. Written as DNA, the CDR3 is TGCGCCAGCAGTCAAGGGGCAATAGCCAAAAACATTCAGTACTTC.

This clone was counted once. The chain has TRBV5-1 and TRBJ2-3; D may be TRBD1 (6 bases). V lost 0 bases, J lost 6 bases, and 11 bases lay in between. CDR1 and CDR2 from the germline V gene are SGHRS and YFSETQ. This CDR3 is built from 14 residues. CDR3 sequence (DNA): TGCGCCAGCAGCTTGGGGACAGCGAGGGATACGCAGTATTTT. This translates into CASSLGTARDTQYF.

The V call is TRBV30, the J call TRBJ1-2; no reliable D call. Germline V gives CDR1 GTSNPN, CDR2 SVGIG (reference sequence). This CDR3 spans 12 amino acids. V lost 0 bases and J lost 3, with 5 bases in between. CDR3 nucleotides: TGTGCCTGGAGTGTGGCAGACTATGGCTACACCTTC. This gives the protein CAWSVADYGYTF.

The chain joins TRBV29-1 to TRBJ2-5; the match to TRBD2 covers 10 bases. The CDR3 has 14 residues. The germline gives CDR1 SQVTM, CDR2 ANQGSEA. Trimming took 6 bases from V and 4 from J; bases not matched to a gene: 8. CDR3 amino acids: CSVRLAGAAETQYF. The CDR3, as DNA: TGCAGCGTGCGCCTAGCGGGAGCGGCAGAGACCCAGTACTTC.

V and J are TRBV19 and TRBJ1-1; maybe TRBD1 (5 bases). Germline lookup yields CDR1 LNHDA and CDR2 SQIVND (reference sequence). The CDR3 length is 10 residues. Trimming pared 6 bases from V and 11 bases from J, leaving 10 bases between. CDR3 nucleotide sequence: TGTGCCAGTAGCCAGGGTATGGCTTTCTTT. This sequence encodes CASSQGMAFF.

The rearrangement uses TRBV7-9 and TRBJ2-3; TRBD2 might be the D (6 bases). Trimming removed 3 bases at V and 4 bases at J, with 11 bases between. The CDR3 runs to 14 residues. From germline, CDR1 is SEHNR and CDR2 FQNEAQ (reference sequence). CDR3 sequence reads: CASSLGGGADTQYF. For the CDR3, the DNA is TGTGCCAGCAGCTTGGGGGGTGGCGCAGATACGCAGTATTTT.

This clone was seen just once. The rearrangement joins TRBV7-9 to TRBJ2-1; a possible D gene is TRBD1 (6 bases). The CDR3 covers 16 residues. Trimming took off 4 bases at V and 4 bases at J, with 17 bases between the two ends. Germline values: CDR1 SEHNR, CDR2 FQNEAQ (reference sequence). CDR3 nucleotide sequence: TGTGCCAGCAGCTCCCCTACAGGGAAAGAATACAATGAGCAGTTCTTC. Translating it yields CASSSPTGKEYNEQFF.

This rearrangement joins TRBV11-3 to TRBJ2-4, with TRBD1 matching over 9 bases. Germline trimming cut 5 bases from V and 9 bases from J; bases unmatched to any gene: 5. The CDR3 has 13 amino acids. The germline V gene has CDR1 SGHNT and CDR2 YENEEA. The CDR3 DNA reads TGTGCCAGCAGCCCAGACAGGGGGGGCATTCAGTACTTC. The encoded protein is CASSPDRGGIQYF.

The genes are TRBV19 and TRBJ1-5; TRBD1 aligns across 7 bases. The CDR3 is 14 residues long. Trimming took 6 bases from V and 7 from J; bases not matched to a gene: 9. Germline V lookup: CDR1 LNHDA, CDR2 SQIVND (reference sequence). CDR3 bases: TGTGCCAGTAGAAATGACAGGGTAAGGCAGCCCCAGCATTTT. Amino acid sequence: CASRNDRVRQPQHF.

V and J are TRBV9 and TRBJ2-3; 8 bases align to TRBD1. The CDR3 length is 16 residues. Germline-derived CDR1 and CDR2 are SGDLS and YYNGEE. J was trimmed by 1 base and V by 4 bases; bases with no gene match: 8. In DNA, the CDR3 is TGTGCCAGCAGCCCGCGGACAGGGTCGGGCACAGATACGCAGTATTTT. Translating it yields CASSPRTGSGTDTQYF.

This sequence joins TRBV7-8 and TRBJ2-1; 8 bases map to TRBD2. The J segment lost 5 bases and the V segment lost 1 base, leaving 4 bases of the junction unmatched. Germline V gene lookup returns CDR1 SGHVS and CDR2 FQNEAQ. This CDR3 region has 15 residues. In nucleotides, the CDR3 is TGTGCCAGCAGCTTAGAAGCGGGAGTTAACAATGAGCAGTTCTTC. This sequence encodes CASSLEAGVNNEQFF.

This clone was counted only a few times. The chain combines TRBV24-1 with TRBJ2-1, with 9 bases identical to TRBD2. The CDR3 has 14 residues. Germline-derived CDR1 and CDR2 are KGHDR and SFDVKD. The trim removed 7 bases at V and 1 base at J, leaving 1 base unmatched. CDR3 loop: CATRAGGSYNEQFF. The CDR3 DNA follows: TGTGCCACCAGAGCGGGAGGTTCCTACAATGAGCAGTTCTTC.

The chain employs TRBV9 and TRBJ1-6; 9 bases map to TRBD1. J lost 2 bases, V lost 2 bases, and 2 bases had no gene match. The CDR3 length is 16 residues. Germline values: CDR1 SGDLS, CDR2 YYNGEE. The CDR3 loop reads CASSVGTGPYNSPLHF. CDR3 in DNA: TGTGCCAGCAGCGTCGGGACAGGGCCCTATAATTCACCCCTCCACTTT.

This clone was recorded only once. CDR3 bases: TGTGCCAGCAGCCTACAAGCGGGAGGGGCCACCTACGAGCAGTACTTC. It translates to CASSLQAGGATYEQYF. V is TRBV9 and J is TRBJ2-7, with TRBD2 identical over 10 bases. This CDR3 is built from 16 residues. V lost 4 bases to trimming and J lost 2 bases; unmatched junction nucleotides: 9. Germline V gives CDR1 SGDLS, CDR2 YYNGEE.

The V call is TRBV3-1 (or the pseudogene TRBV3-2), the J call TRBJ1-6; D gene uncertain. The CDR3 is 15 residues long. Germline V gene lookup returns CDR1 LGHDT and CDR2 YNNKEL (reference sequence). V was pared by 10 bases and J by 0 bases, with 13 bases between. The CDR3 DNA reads TGTGCCACCCGGCGATGGAGCTCCTATAATTCACCCCTCCACTTT. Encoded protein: CATRRWSSYNSPLHF.